The source of this T cell receptor (beta chain) is a study of T cell responses to AZD1222 COVID-19 vaccine. CDR3 length: 16 amino acids. Germline V gives CDR1 SGDLS, CDR2 YYNGEE. The V and J ends lost 2 bases and 5 bases, in that order; junction bases with no gene match: 11. The method was immunoSEQ multiplex PCR; TCRdb's version includes in-frame clones alone and lacks a portion of them. Counted here are about 130,000 clones, 80% to 90% occurring once; the ten biggest clones make up about 9.4%. This chain uses TRBV9 with TRBJ2-7, with 9 bases fitting TRBD1. Sequencing used peripheral blood, obtained on day 0 of AZD1222 vaccination. The sequence was obtained from an adult in good health. The CDR3 loop is CASSVSPGQGNNEQYF. CDR3 DNA sequence: TGTGCCAGCAGCGTCTCCCCGGGACAGGGTAACAACGAGCAGTACTTC. Variable domain in full (rest from reference TRBV9 and TRBJ2-7): DSGVTQTPKHLITATGQRVTLRCSPRSGDLSVYWYQQSLDQGLQFLIQYYNGEERAKGNILERFSAQQFPDLHSELNLSSLELGDSALYFCASSVSPGQGNNEQYFGPGTRLTVT.